A single sample gave rise to the 8 T cell receptor beta chains below, sequenced in a study of blood T cell repertoires in COVID-19. Sequencing was performed with immunoSEQ multiplex PCR; in TCRdb, only in-frame clones are kept and a portion is missing. The table has about 420,000 clones, around 90% seen once; the top ten hold roughly 0.84%. Sequences were obtained from peripheral blood. The source is a man between 18 and 35 years old with COVID-19, enrolled during active disease.

The chain carries TRBV6-5 and TRBJ2-6, with a weak D call TRBD1 (6 bases). Germline-derived CDR1 and CDR2 are MNHEY and SVGAGI. CDR3 length: 15 residues. The V end lost 6 bases, the J end lost 2 bases, and 11 bases lay between the germline ends. The CDR3 nucleotides read TGTGCCAGCAGGTCACAGGGAGCTGGGGCCAACGTCCTGACTTTC. It yields the protein CASRSQGAGANVLTF.

The rearrangement joins TRBV30 to TRBJ1-5; 7 bases are shared with TRBD1. This CDR3 comprises 15 residues. J was trimmed by 1 base and V by 2 bases; bases with no gene match: 5. Germline V gene lookup returns CDR1 GTSNPN and CDR2 SVGIG (reference sequence). The DNA for the CDR3 is TGTGCCTGGAGTCTTGACAGGGCGAGCAATCAGCCCCAGCATTTT. This sequence encodes CAWSLDRASNQPQHF.

This rearrangement joins TRBV29-1 to TRBJ1-2; 9 bases align to TRBD1. Germline V gene data show CDR1 as SQVTM and CDR2 as ANQGSEA. The V and J ends lost 3 bases and 2 bases, in that order; junction bases with no gene match: 10. The CDR3 loop spans 16 amino acids. The CDR3 region is CSVDYRGRIENYGYTF. DNA of the CDR3: TGCAGCGTTGATTACAGGGGGCGCATCGAAAACTATGGCTACACCTTC.

The rearrangement links TRBV6-5 to TRBJ2-7, with 9 nucleotides matching TRBD1. The germline CDR1 and CDR2 sequences are MNHEY and SVGAGI. The CDR3 covers 15 residues. Unmatched junction bases numbered 10, after V lost 7 bases and J lost 3 bases. The CDR3 region has the DNA TGTGCCAGCAACTCCCCGGGACAGGGTGACTACGAGCAGTACTTC. Protein sequence: CASNSPGQGDYEQYF.

The chain recombines TRBV10-3 with TRBJ2-3; D unresolved. V dropped 11 bases and J dropped 4 bases, with 16 bases sitting between them. CDR3 length: 13 residues. The germline CDR1 and CDR2 sequences are ENHRY and SYGVKD. Here the CDR3 reads CASSFGGPDTQYF. Written as DNA, the CDR3 is TGTGCCTCCTCATTCGGTGGTCCAGATACGCAGTATTTT.

Comments on this clone: The sample contains more than one DNA sequence encoding this CDR3. The rearrangement uses TRBV7-9 and TRBJ2-7; 11 nucleotides agree with TRBD1. V trimming: 5 bases; J trimming: 3 bases; junction bases outside the gene matches: 6. Germline V gives CDR1 SEHNR, CDR2 FQNEAQ (reference sequence). The CDR3 runs to 15 residues. CDR3 DNA sequence: TGTGCCAGCAGCCCTGGACAGGGGGCCGGCTACGAGCAGTACTTC. Translated, it gives CASSPGQGAGYEQYF.

This clone has a single count. For the CDR3, the DNA is TGTGCCACCCAGAGCGGGGGCGCTTACAATGAGCAGTTCTTC. This translates into CATQSGGAYNEQFF. The gene calls are TRBV24-1 and TRBJ2-1, with 8 bases lining up with TRBD2. V dropped 9 bases and J dropped 4; count of bases not matched to a gene: 7. The CDR3 has 14 residues. Germline-derived CDR1 and CDR2 are KGHDR and SFDVKD.

The chain employs TRBV4-1 and TRBJ1-2; tentatively, D is TRBD1 (5 bases). Trimming took 4 bases from V and 5 from J, leaving 17 bases between them. Germline assignment: CDR1 MGHRA and CDR2 YSYEKL. CDR3 length equals 15 residues. The CDR3 DNA follows: TGCGCCAGCAGCCCTGGTGGAGGGGTGAAGTATGGCTACACCTTC. Encoded protein: CASSPGGGVKYGYTF.